This T cell receptor (beta chain) comes out of a study of shared clonotypes between healthy human individuals. There are 13 residues in the CDR3. CDR1 is SNHLY and CDR2 is FYNNEI in the germline V gene. V lost 5 bases and J 0 bases, leaving 5 bases between the germline ends. Study findings and constraints: The study's rarefaction showed incomplete sorted-subset sequencing despite large depth.

In the authors' methods: Because ImmunoSEQ provided only junction sequences with no quality scores, the filtering differed. The data were produced by immunoSEQ multiplex PCR, yet TCRdb's version contains in-frame clones alone and is incomplete. V, J and clone size derive from that table, while D and trimming were established from the DNA sequence. The sample carries 1.6 million or so clones, approximately 98.5% recorded once. A single count supports this clone. What it binds is unknown. Other DNA sequences in this sample translate to the same CDR3. V usage is TRBV2 and J usage is TRBJ1-5; D remains unclear. This sequence was found in a man aged 30-40 years in good health. The sample comprised naive CD4+ T cells sorted from blood. Documented subset: CD45RA+ positively selected. The CDR3 nucleotides are TGTGCCAGCAGTACTTATAGCAATCAGCCCCAGCATTTT. This encodes CASSTYSNQPQHF.